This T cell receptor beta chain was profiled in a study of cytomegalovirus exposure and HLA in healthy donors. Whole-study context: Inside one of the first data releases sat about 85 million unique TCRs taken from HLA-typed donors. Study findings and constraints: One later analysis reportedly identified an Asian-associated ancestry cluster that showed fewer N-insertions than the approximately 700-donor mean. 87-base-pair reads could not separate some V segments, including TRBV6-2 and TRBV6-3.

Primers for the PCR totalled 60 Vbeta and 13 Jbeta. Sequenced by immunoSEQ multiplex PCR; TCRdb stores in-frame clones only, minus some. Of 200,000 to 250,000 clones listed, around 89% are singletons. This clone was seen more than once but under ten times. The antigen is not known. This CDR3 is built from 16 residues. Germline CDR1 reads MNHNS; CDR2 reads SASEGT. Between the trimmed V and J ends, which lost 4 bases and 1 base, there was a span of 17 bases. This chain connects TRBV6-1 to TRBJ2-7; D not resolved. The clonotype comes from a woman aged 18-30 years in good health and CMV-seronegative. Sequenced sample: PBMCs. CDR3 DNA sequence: TGTGCCAGCAGTGTTCGAGTCCCTTCCTTATCCTACGAGCAGTACTTC. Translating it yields CASSVRVPSLSYEQYF.